The sequence of this T cell receptor (beta chain) was determined in a study of cytomegalovirus exposure and HLA in healthy donors. Study-level results: At a 0.05 false discovery rate, a later analysis found 18,000 or so TCR beta sequences to be associated with HLA alleles. It was about 150 TCR beta chains that were listed as cytomegalovirus-associated.

This PCR relied on a set of 60 Vbeta primers and 13 Jbeta primers. TCRdb's copy holds only in-frame clones and misses some; the assay was immunoSEQ multiplex PCR. The sample consists of more than 95,000 clones, 75% to 90% of them appearing once. CDR1 MNHNY and CDR2 SVGAGI come from the germline V gene (reference sequence). The CDR3 contains 15 residues. This clone was found once. The antigen is unknown. The sequence was collected from a man in his thirties or forties in good health and CMV-seropositive. The source material was PBMCs. The chain has TRBV6-6 and TRBJ2-5, with 11 bases that match TRBD1. Gene TRBJ2-7 matches the end of the DNA better, so the J call may be wrong. This CDR3 is CASSLGQGASYEQYF. The CDR3 nucleotides read TGTGCCAGCAGTCTCGGACAGGGGGCGAGTTACGAGCAGTACTTC.